This T cell receptor (beta chain) appears in the sequencing data of a study of T cell repertoires in cytomegalovirus infection (dated by TCRdb to the late 2010s). At the level of the whole study: Recently identified HLA-C-restricted CMV epitopes, whose presentation resists viral immunomodulation, were targeted by peptide stimulations together with well-studied HLA-B-restricted epitopes. Donor HLA type was relevant to the analysis, as public TCR beta signatures indicated carriage of CMV infection together with the matching HLA type. Summary of the overall study and its limitations: Carriers of CMV infection plus the relevant HLA type were discriminated by the cumulative frequency of public TCR beta family members in the study cohort and in an independent roughly 400-donor cohort. The ex vivo response was dominated by HLA-C-restricted CMV-specific TCR beta clonotypes, which also provided the single most frequent clonotype in two of eight donors.

As for this clonotype: No cognate antigen has been identified for it. No clone much larger than this one lies a single base away; base qualities are absent.

Read against the paper, the sample's treatment or condition label means: in vitro stimulation with specific CMV peptide epitopes to enrich CMV-specific T cells. V sheds 4 bases and J sheds 0 bases, leaving 10 bases between their ends. According to the germline V gene, CDR1 reads MNHEY and CDR2 reads SVGEGT. CDR3 length: 14 amino acids, cysteine to phenylalanine. CDR3 DNA only is kept here, 42 bases in frame from base 1. The sequencer listed for this sample is Illumina HiSeq 1500. Using fastp trimming at Q25 and MiXCR clonotype assembly, TCRdb reanalyzed the public sequencing data and kept in-frame beta chains. Identical CDR3 proteins give one entry, which carries the most common genes and DNA. The sample table shows roughly 570,000 distinct CDR3 sequences, and approximately 40% are seen once. The ten biggest clones cover about half of the sample.

The TCR comes from a human donor in good health (CMV status not recorded). Some clones in this sample may be carry-over from other donors' samples. The rearranged chain carries TRBV6-2 or TRBV6-3 and TRBJ2-7, with TRBD2 tentatively as D gene (5 bases match). The sequencing used cultured PBMCs, collected from culture after CMV antigen stimulation. CDR3 reads: CASSSAGNSYEQYF. The nucleotide sequence reads TGTGCCAGCAGTTCCGCGGGTAACTCCTACGAGCAGTACTTC.